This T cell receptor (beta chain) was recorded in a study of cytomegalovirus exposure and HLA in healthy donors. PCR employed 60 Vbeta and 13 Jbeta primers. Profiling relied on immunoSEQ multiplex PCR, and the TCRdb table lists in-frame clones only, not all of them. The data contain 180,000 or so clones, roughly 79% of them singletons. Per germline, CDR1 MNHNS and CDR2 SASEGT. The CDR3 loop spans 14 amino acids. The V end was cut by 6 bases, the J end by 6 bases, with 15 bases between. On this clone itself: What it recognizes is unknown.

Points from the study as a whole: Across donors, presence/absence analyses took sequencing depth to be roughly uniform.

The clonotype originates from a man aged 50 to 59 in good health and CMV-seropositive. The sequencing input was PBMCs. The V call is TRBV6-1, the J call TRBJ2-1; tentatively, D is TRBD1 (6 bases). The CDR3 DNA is TGTGCCAGCAGCCTGGACAGCCTGGGCAATGAGCAGTTCTTC. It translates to CASSLDSLGNEQFF.